This T cell receptor (beta chain) stems from a study of blood T cell repertoires in COVID-19. The germline gives CDR1 SGHNT, CDR2 YENEEA. The CDR3 is 17 residues long. V dropped 0 bases and J dropped 4 bases, with 16 bases sitting between them. The method was immunoSEQ multiplex PCR; TCRdb's version includes in-frame clones alone and lacks a portion of them. The sample gives fewer than 250,000 clones, 80% to 90% of which show up once; about 4% is in the top ten. The clonotype comes from a woman aged 25 to 45 who had been exposed to COVID-19. Sequenced material: PBMCs or T cells enriched from blood (not recorded which). V is TRBV11-3 and J is TRBJ1-5; perhaps TRBD1 as D (5 bases). The CDR3 is CASSLDQVQGRNQPQHF. The CDR3 bases are TGTGCCAGCAGCTTAGATCAAGTGCAGGGAAGGAATCAGCCCCAGCATTTT.